The rows below give T cell receptor beta chains drawn from one sample of a study of T cell repertoires in cytomegalovirus infection. These receptors' antigens are unknown. Each CDR3 protein is one row after TCRdb ran MiXCR on the reads. This sample has more than 85,000 distinct CDR3 sequences, with less than 30% found just once. The input for sequencing was CD8+ T cells from cultured PBMCs, taken from culture after CMV antigen stimulation. The receptors were gathered from a human donor in good health (CMV status not recorded). Some clones in this sample may be carry-over from other donors' samples. CDR3s leave out the opening cysteine and the closing phenylalanine or tryptophan.

v_call,j_call,cdr3_aa
TRBV7-8,TRBJ1-1,ASSYDPTGGDTEAF
TRBV20-1,TRBJ1-1,SARDQTGKAEAF
TRBV27,TRBJ2-7,ASSLRGTDEQY
TRBV2,TRBJ2-5,ASSDWDRGQETQY
TRBV7-9,TRBJ2-3,ASSSQTSGGEDTQY
TRBV28,TRBJ2-5,ASARQGVAETQY
TRBV29-1,TRBJ2-3,SVEDPDGPTGNTQY
TRBV28,TRBJ2-5,ASSTPSDQETQY
TRBV6-5,TRBJ1-5,ASSANRGNEDQPQH
TRBV6-2/TRBV6-3,TRBJ1-1,ATLRGTEAF
TRBV6-5,TRBJ2-5,ASSLQLGQEGMTQY
TRBV6-5,TRBJ2-2,ASSYSRAPGGELF
TRBV24-1,TRBJ2-7,ATSESAGEYEQY
TRBV7-3,TRBJ2-2,ASSLNTGELF
TRBV7-8,TRBJ1-2,ASSLANGPYGYT
TRBV15,TRBJ1-2,ATAKGTANYGYT
TRBV28,TRBJ2-5,ASSLRGEQEETQY
TRBV2,TRBJ2-7,ASMDSGDREQY